This T cell receptor (beta chain) was recorded in a study of T cell repertoires in cytomegalovirus infection. Study-level information: The study used recently identified HLA-C-restricted and well-studied HLA-B-restricted CMV epitopes. Study results and limitations: There were HLA-C-restricted CMV-specific TCR beta clonotypes dominating the ex vivo response. Public TCR beta family frequency separated CMV-and-HLA carriers, including in an independent cohort.

This clonotype showed up many times. Its antigen is unknown. TCRdb itself ran the reads through MiXCR, one entry per CDR3 protein. The sample lists around 900,000 distinct CDR3 sequences, approximately 31% occurring once. The CDR3 has 15 residues. V lost 1 base to trimming and J lost 4 bases; unmatched junction nucleotides: 3. This TCR came from a human donor in good health (CMV status not recorded). Some clones in this sample may be carry-over from other donors' samples. V usage is TRBV12-3 or TRBV12-4 and J usage is TRBJ1-2; 10 bases map to TRBD1. The material was cultured CD8+ T cells from PBMCs, obtained from culture after CMV antigen stimulation. The DNA for the CDR3 is TGTGCCAGCAGTTTAGATGGACAGGGGGGCTATGGCTACACCTTC. Amino acid sequence: CASSLDGQGGYGYTF.